This T cell receptor (beta chain) was documented in a study of cytomegalovirus exposure and HLA in healthy donors. As for the study in general: Across around 400 genotyped donors, 65% to 90% landed in the Caucasian-associated ancestry cluster. Findings of the study overall: Other equally common chains were less clonally expanded than HLA-associated TCR beta chains, a later analysis showed. TCR beta chain V- and J-gene trimming was linked, in a later analysis, to a missense variant in DCLRE1C. Sequencing depth across donors, presence/absence analyses assumed, was roughly uniform.

As to this clone: Its antigen is not identified.

The PCR ran on 60 Vbeta and 13 Jbeta primers. The assay was immunoSEQ multiplex PCR, and TCRdb's table has in-frame clones only and misses some. The sample gives around 150,000 clones, around four fifths of which show up once; over 2% is in the top ten. V was shortened by 1 base and J by 2 bases, with 26 bases between the two germline ends. Germline loops: CDR1 LNHDA, CDR2 SQIVND (reference sequence). The CDR3 runs to 21 residues. The J gene is TRBJ2-2, the V gene TRBV19, with a weak D call TRBD2 (5 bases). This clonotype was obtained from a boy younger than 10 in good health and CMV-seronegative. The material sequenced was PBMCs. CDR3 loop: CASSIGARGLWGFRNTGELFF. The CDR3 nucleotides read TGTGCCAGTAGTATAGGGGCTCGGGGTTTATGGGGTTTTAGAAACACCGGGGAGCTGTTTTTT.